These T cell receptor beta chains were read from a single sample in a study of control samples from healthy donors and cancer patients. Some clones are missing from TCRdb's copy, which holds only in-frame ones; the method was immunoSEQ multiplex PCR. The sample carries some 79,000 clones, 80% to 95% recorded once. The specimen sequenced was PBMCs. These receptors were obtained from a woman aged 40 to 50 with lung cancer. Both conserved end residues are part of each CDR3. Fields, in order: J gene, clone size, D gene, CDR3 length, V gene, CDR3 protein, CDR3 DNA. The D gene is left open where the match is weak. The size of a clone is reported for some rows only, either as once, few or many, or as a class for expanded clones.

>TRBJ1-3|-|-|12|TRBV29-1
CSVGTDGNTIYF
TGCAGCGTTGGGACAGATGGAAACACCATATATTTT
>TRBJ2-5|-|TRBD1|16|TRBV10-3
CAISTPGQGPQETQYF
TGTGCCATCAGTACGCCGGGACAGGGGCCCCAAGAGACCCAGTACTTC
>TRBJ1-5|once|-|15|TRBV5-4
CASSLTPGGNQPQHF
TGTGCCAGCAGCCTTACACCGGGGGGCAATCAGCCCCAGCATTTT
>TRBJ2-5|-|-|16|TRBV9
CASSVGLGAVQETQYF
TGTGCCAGCAGCGTAGGGTTGGGGGCGGTGCAAGAGACCCAGTACTTC
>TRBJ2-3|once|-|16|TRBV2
CASRSGTASFPDTQYF
TGTGCCAGCAGATCCGGGACCGCAAGTTTCCCAGATACGCAGTATTTT
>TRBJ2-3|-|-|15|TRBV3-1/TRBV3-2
CASSQSAVSTDTQYF
TGTGCCAGCAGCCAATCGGCGGTCAGCACAGATACGCAGTATTTT
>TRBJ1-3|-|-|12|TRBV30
CAWSLSGNTIYF
TGTGCCTGGAGTCTCTCTGGAAACACCATATATTTT
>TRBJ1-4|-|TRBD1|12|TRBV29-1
CSVKGQDEKLFF
TGCAGCGTTAAAGGACAGGATGAAAAACTGTTTTTT
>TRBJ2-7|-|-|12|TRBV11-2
CASSSGGYEQYF
TGTGCCAGCAGCTCCGGGGGATACGAGCAGTACTTC
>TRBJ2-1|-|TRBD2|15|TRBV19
CASSIFASGGNEQFF
TGTGCCAGTAGTATTTTCGCTAGCGGGGGGAATGAGCAGTTCTTC
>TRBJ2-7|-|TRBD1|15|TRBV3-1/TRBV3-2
CASSQGGDRVYEQYF
TGTGCCAGCAGCCAAGGTGGGGACAGGGTCTACGAGCAGTACTTC
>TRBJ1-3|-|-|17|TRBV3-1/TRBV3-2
CASTSGRTFSSGNTIYF
TGTGCCAGCACCTCCGGCCGGACATTTTCATCTGGAAACACCATATATTTT
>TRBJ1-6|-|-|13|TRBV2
CASRPPGVPPLHF
TGTGCCAGCAGGCCCCCAGGGGTACCACCCCTCCACTTT
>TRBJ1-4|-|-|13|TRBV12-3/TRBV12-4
CASSFRVNEKLFF
TGTGCCAGCAGTTTCAGGGTAAATGAAAAACTGTTTTTT
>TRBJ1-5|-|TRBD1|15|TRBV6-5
CASIQGGYSNQPQHF
TGTGCCAGCATTCAGGGGGGATATAGCAATCAGCCCCAGCATTTT
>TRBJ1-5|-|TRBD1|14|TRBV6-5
CASSQTGGVQPQHF
TGTGCCAGCAGTCAAACAGGGGGGGTTCAGCCCCAGCATTTT
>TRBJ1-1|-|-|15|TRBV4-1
CASSQDPAVNTEAFF
TGCGCCAGCAGCCAAGATCCGGCGGTGAACACTGAAGCTTTCTTT
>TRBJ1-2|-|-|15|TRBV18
CASSPAGVGTYGYTF
TGTGCCAGCTCACCCGCGGGGGTCGGGACTTATGGCTACACCTTC
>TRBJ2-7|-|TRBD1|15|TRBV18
CASSPGQVLSYEQYF
TGTGCCAGCTCACCGGGACAGGTTCTTTCCTACGAGCAGTACTTC
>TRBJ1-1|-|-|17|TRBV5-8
CASSLGDILDAGTEAFF
TGTGCCAGCAGCTTGGGGGACATACTGGACGCGGGGACTGAAGCTTTCTTT
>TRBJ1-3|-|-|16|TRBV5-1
CASSLGDTPSGNTIYF
TGCGCCAGCAGCTTGGGAGATACCCCCTCTGGAAACACCATATATTTT
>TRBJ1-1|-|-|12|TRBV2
CASSRQNTEAFF
TGTGCCAGCAGTAGACAGAACACTGAAGCTTTCTTT
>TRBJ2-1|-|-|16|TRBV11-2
CASSYTGGPEENEQFF
TGTGCCAGCAGCTACACCGGGGGGCCGGAGGAAAATGAGCAGTTCTTC
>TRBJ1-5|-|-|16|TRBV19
CASSMSGADSNQPQHF
TGTGCCAGTAGTATGTCGGGGGCGGATAGCAATCAGCCCCAGCATTTT
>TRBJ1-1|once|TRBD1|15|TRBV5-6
CASSRTGTDNTEAFF
TGTGCCAGCAGCCGGACCGGGACAGATAACACTGAAGCTTTCTTT
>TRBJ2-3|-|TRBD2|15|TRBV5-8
CASCNGGWSTDTQYF
TGTGCCAGCTGCAACGGGGGGTGGAGCACAGATACGCAGTATTTT
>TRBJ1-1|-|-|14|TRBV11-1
CASSFWELNTEAFF
TGTGCCAGCAGCTTTTGGGAGTTGAACACTGAAGCTTTCTTT
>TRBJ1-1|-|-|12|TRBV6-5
CASRRKNTEAFF
TGTGCCAGCAGGCGTAAAAACACTGAAGCTTTCTTT
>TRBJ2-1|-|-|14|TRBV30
CAWSIEGGLGKQFF
TGTGCCTGGAGTATTGAGGGGGGGCTTGGGAAGCAGTTCTTC
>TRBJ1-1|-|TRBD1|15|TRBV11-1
CASSTDRRMNTEAFF
TGTGCCAGCAGCACGGACAGGCGAATGAACACTGAAGCTTTCTTT
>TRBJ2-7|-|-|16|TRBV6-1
CASSEAGQGLSYEQYF
TGTGCCAGCAGTGAAGCAGGGCAGGGCCTCTCCTACGAGCAGTACTTC
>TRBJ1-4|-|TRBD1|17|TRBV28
CASSSLRRQGSNEKLFF
TGTGCCAGCAGTTCCCTCCGTCGACAGGGTTCTAATGAAAAACTGTTTTTT
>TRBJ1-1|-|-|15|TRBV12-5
CASGPSSGGGTEAFF
TGTGCTAGTGGTCCCAGCTCGGGAGGGGGGACTGAAGCTTTCTTT
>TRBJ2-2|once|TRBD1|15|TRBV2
CASTAGTGGSGELFF
TGTGCCAGCACGGCCGGGACAGGGGGCTCCGGGGAGCTGTTTTTT
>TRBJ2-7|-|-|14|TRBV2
CASSEGRGAYEQYF
TGTGCCAGCAGTGAAGGCAGGGGGGCCTACGAGCAGTACTTC
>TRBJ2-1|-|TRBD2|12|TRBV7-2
CASGLAGGEQFF
TGTGCCAGTGGACTAGCGGGGGGGGAGCAGTTCTTC
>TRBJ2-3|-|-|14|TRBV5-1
CASSLESDTDTQYF
TGCGCCAGCAGCTTGGAATCAGACACAGATACGCAGTATTTT
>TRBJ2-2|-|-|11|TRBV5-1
CASSFPGELFF
TGCGCCAGCAGCTTCCCCGGGGAGCTGTTTTTT
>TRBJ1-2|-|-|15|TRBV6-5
CASSREFGDFYGYTF
TGTGCCAGCAGTCGGGAATTCGGGGATTTCTATGGCTACACCTTC
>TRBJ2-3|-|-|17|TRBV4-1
CASSQITGLTGTDTQYF
TGCGCCAGCAGCCAAATTACCGGGTTAACGGGCACAGATACGCAGTATTTT
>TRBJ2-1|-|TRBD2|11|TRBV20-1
CSDGGAGEQFF
TGCAGTGACGGGGGGGCGGGTGAGCAGTTCTTC
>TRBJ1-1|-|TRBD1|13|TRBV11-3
CASSSRTGPEAFF
TGTGCCAGCAGCTCTCGGACAGGCCCTGAAGCTTTCTTT
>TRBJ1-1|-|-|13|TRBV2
CASSSRDRTEAFF
TGTGCCAGCAGTTCCAGGGATAGAACTGAAGCTTTCTTT
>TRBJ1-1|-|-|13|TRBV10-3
CAISEPGNTEAFF
TGTGCCATCAGTGAGCCCGGGAACACTGAAGCTTTCTTT
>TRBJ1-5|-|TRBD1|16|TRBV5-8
CASRTGESWSNQPQHF
TGTGCCAGCAGGACAGGGGAAAGCTGGAGCAATCAGCCCCAGCATTTT
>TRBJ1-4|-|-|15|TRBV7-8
CASSLEAWRDEKLFF
TGTGCCAGCAGCTTAGAAGCCTGGAGGGATGAAAAACTGTTTTTT
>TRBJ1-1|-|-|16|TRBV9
CASSVRQELMNTEAFF
TGTGCCAGCAGCGTTAGACAGGAACTCATGAACACTGAAGCTTTCTTT
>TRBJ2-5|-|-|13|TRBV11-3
CASSLEGRETQYF
TGTGCCAGCAGCTTAGAGGGGCGAGAGACCCAGTACTTC
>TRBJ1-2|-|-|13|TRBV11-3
CASSNRENYGYTF
TGTGCCAGCAGCAACAGGGAAAACTATGGCTACACCTTC
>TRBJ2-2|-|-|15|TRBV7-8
CASIPPGINTGELFF
TGTGCCAGCATCCCCCCGGGGATTAACACCGGGGAGCTGTTTTTT
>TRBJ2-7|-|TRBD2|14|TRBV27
CASSYLGGAYEQYF
TGTGCCAGCAGTTACCTCGGGGGGGCCTACGAGCAGTACTTC
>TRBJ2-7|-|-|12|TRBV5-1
CASSLASYEQYF
TGCGCCAGCAGCTTAGCTTCCTACGAGCAGTACTTC
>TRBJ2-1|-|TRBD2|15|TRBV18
CASSPWRGATNEQFF
TGTGCCAGCTCACCATGGCGGGGGGCGACGAATGAGCAGTTCTTC
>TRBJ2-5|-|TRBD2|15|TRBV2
CASSGTSGGQQTQYF
TGTGCCAGCAGCGGGACTAGCGGGGGTCAGCAGACCCAGTACTTC